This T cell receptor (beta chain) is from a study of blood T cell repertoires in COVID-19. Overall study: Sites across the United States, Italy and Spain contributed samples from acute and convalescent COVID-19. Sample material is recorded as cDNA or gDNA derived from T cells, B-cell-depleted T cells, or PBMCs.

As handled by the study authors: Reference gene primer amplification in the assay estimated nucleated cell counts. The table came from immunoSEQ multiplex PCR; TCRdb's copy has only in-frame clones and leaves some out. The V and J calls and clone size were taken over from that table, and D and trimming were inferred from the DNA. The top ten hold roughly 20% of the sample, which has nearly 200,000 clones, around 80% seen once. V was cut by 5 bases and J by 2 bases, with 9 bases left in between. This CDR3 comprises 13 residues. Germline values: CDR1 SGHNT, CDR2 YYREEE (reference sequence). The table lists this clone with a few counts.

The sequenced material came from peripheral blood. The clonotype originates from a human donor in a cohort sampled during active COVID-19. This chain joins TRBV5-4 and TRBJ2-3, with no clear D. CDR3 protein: CASSRVLTDTQYF. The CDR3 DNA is TGTGCCAGCAGTCGGGTTCTCACAGATACGCAGTATTTT. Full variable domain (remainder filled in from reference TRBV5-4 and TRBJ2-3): ETGVTQSPTHLIKTRGQQVTLRCSSQSGHNTVSWYQQALGQGPQFIFQYYREEENGRGNFPPRFSGLQFPNYSSELNVNALELDDSALYLCASSRVLTDTQYFGPGTRLTVL.